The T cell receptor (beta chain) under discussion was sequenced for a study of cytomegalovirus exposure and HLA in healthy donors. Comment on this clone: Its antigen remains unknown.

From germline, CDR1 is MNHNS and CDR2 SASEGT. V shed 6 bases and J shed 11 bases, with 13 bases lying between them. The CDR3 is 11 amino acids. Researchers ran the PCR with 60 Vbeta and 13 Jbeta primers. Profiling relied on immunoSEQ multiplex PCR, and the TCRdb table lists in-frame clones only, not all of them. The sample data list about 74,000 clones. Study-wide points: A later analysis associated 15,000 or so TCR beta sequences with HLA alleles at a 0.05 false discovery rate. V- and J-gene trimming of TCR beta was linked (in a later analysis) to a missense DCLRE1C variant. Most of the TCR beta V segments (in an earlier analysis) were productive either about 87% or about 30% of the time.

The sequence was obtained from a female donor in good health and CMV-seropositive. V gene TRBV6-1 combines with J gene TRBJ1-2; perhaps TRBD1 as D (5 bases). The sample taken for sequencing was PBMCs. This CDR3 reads CASRIGEGYTF. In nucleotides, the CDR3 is TGTGCCAGCAGGATAGGGGAGGGTTACACCTTC.